Described below is a single TCR beta chain sequence and its context. The germline gene is not matched at one end of the junction; a read error may be the cause. These data originate in a study of blood T cells in healthy people across ages. Study-wide background: Capture by template switching was about one barcoded beta molecule per two T cells.

The CDR3 extends over 14 amino acids. Germline V lookup: CDR1 SGHTA, CDR2 FQGNSA. For the second PCR, which ran for 7 to 11 cycles, a sample-barcoded 5' primer and a J-beta primer mix were used. Each CDR3 protein gets one entry after TCRdb re-called the 5' RACE reads with MiXCR. The data contain 700,000 to 800,000 distinct CDR3 sequences, more than 40% of them seen just once; the ten biggest clones take up 20% to 25%. Material: blood. The chain has TRBV7-2 and TRBJ2-1; 10 nucleotides line up with TRBD2. The TCR originated in a woman aged 55-70 years in good health. In DNA, the CDR3 is TGTGCCAGCAGCGTAGGACTAGCGGCTAATGGGCAGTTCTTC. It translates to CASSVGLAANGQFF.